The 13 T cell receptor beta chains given below trace back to one sample, sequenced in a study of T cell repertoires in cytomegalovirus infection. One entry per CDR3 protein, called by TCRdb with MiXCR from the reads. Of hundreds of thousands of distinct CDR3 sequences in the sample, roughly 22% were seen once. Source material: CD8+ T cells from PBMCs. The receptors here all came from a human donor in good health (CMV status not recorded). Some clones in this sample may be carry-over from other donors' samples.

The V call is TRBV7-9, the J call TRBJ2-5, with no clear D. The CDR3 sequence is 13 residues long. The V gene lost 5 bases and the J gene lost 1 base, with 8 bases spanning the gap. The germline V gene encodes CDR1 SEHNR and CDR2 FQNEAQ (reference sequence). CDR3 region: CASSPPSQETQYF. CDR3 in DNA: TGTGCCAGCAGCCCCCCCTCCCAAGAGACCCAGTACTTC.

This clonotype was counted between two and nine times. This sequence joins TRBV20-1 and TRBJ2-7; D call uncertain. CDR1 is DFQATT, CDR2 SNEGSKA, per germline (reference sequence). This CDR3 contains 13 residues. Trimming removed 0 bases at V and 6 bases at J, with 12 bases between. The CDR3: CSAREGSIVEQYF. CDR3 in DNA: TGCAGTGCTAGAGAGGGATCTATAGTCGAGCAGTACTTC.

The J gene is TRBJ2-5, the V gene TRBV6-2 or TRBV6-3, with D perhaps matching TRBD1 (5 bases). The germline V gene encodes CDR1 MNHEY and CDR2 SVGEGT. This CDR3 is built from 16 residues. The V gene lost 5 bases and the J gene lost 2 bases, with 18 bases spanning the gap. CDR3 loop: CASSAIARGLQETQYF. The CDR3 bases are TGTGCCAGCAGTGCCATCGCTAGGGGTCTACAAGAGACCCAGTACTTC.

The sample holds many counts of this clonotype. This chain uses TRBV20-1 with TRBJ2-1, with TRBD1 matching over 8 bases. The V segment lost 5 bases and the J segment 0 bases; nucleotides outside the gene matches: 6. The CDR3 covers 15 residues. Germline assignment: CDR1 DFQATT and CDR2 SNEGSKA (reference sequence). CDR3 DNA: TGCAGTGCTTCACCTACAGGGGGCTCCTACAATGAGCAGTTCTTC. Encoded protein: CSASPTGGSYNEQFF.

This clonotype was counted only a few times. The DNA of the CDR3 is TGCAGTGCTGGTCAGGGCACCGCTGAAGCTTTCTTT. Amino acids: CSAGQGTAEAFF. The chain carries TRBV20-1 and TRBJ1-1; D is perhaps TRBD1 (5 bases). From germline, CDR1 is DFQATT and CDR2 SNEGSKA (reference sequence). This CDR3 comprises 12 residues. V was shortened by 5 bases and J by 6 bases, with 13 bases between the two germline ends.

This chain links TRBV20-1 with TRBJ2-1, with unresolved D. Germline CDR1 reads DFQATT; CDR2 reads SNEGSKA (reference sequence). CDR3 length: 13 amino acids. Trimming pared 2 bases from V and 3 bases from J, leaving 8 bases between. The CDR3 bases are TGCAGTGCTAGATCCTGGGACTACAATGAGCAGTTCTTC. Encoded protein: CSARSWDYNEQFF.

This clonotype appeared a single time. The chain carries TRBV29-1 and TRBJ1-2; TRBD1 matches 7 bases. V lost 0 bases to trimming and J lost 10 bases; unmatched junction nucleotides: 20. The CDR3 is 17 amino acids. CDR1 and CDR2 (germline): SQVTM, ANQGSEA. The CDR3 nucleotides are TGCAGCGTTGAAGATCCGACAGGGACACCTCTCTTTAACGTCTACACCTTC. The encoded protein is CSVEDPTGTPLFNVYTF.

This clonotype was found a few times. This chain connects TRBV11-2 to TRBJ2-5; no clear D. The CDR3 consists of 14 residues. Trimming took 7 bases from V and 4 from J, leaving 16 bases between them. Looked up from germline, CDR1 is SGHAT and CDR2 is FQNNGV. The CDR3 is CASTWPGLGETQYF. The CDR3 DNA reads as TGTGCCAGCACTTGGCCCGGGTTGGGAGAGACCCAGTACTTC.

The rearrangement joins TRBV6-1 to TRBJ2-3; possible D gene TRBD2, 7 bases. Trimming cost V 6 bases and J 4 bases, with 20 bases left between them. CDR1 MNHNS and CDR2 SASEGT come from the germline V gene. This CDR3 contains 16 residues. The CDR3 sequence is CASSSGGVGGPDTQYF. The CDR3 bases are TGTGCCAGCAGCTCCGGGGGAGTGGGGGGGCCAGATACGCAGTATTTT.

The rearrangement links TRBV5-5 to TRBJ1-1; 9 nucleotides align to TRBD1. The CDR3 totals 14 residues. V lost 5 bases to trimming and J lost 4 bases; unmatched junction nucleotides: 6. Germline assignment: CDR1 SGHKS and CDR2 YYEKEE (reference sequence). The CDR3, as DNA: TGTGCCAGCAGATACGACAGGGGGGCCACTGAAGCTTTCTTT. This encodes CASRYDRGATEAFF.

This clonotype came up a few times. The V and J genes are TRBV14 and TRBJ1-2; D call uncertain. The CDR3 covers 13 residues. V dropped 5 bases and J dropped 0 bases, with 7 bases sitting between them. Germline assignment: CDR1 SGHDN and CDR2 FVKESK. The CDR3 DNA is TGTGCCAGCAGCGGCGTAGCTAACTATGGCTACACCTTC. It encodes CASSGVANYGYTF.

There are many counts of this clonotype. This chain connects TRBV19 to TRBJ2-1, with unresolved D. The CDR3 runs 13 residues. Trimming removed 2 bases from V and 8 bases from J, with 10 bases in between. The V gene's germline CDR1 is LNHDA and CDR2 SQIVND (reference sequence). The CDR3 is CASSIIGSDEQFF. CDR3 DNA sequence: TGTGCCAGTAGTATAATAGGGTCGGATGAGCAGTTCTTC.

The table lists this clonotype with a few counts. The chain is built from TRBV15 and TRBJ1-1; a weak D match, TRBD1 (5 bases). V was pared by 8 bases and J by 7 bases, with 17 bases between. CDR3 size: 13 residues. CDR1 LNHNV and CDR2 YYDKDF come from the germline V gene (reference sequence). The CDR3 DNA is TGTGCCACCGGAGGGCAGGGAGGAAGTGAAGCTTTCTTT. Encoded protein: CATGGQGGSEAFF.